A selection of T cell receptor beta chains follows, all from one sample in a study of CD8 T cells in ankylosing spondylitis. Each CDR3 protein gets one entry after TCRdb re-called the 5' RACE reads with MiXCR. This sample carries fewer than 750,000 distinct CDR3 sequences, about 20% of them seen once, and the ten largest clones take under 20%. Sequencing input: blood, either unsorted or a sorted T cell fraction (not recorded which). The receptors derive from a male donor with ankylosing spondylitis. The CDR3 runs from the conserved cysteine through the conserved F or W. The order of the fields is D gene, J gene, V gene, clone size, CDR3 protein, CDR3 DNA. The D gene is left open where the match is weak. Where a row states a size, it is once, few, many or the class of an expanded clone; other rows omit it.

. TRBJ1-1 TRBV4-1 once CASSPLDSNTEAFF TGTGCCAGCAGCCCACTTGACAGTAACACTGAAGCTTTCTTT
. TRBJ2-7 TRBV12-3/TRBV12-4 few CASSFGLSSYEQYF TGTGCCAGCAGTTTTGGGCTATCCTCCTACGAGCAGTACTTC
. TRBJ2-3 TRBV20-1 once CSARVGANTDTQYF TGCAGTGCTAGAGTGGGGGCTAACACAGATACGCAGTATTTT
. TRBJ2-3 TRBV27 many CATLRPSTDTQYF TGTGCCACCCTTAGACCCAGCACAGATACGCAGTATTTT
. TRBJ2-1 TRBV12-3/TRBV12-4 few CASSQQDSHSEQFF TGTGCCAGCAGTCAACAAGACAGCCACAGTGAGCAGTTCTTC
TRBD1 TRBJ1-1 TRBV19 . CASSKNRQGMRTEAFF TGTGCCAGTAGTAAAAACCGACAGGGAATGAGGACTGAAGCTTTCTTT
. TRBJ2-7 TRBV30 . CAGDENGPEQYF TGTGCCGGAGATGAAAACGGCCCCGAGCAGTACTTC
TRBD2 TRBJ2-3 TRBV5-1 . CASSPGLVGNDTQYF TGCGCCAGCAGCCCAGGACTAGTGGGGAACGATACGCAGTATTTT
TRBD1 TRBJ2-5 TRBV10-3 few CAIRPGQGGAQYF TGTGCCATCAGGCCGGGACAGGGTGGAGCCCAGTACTTC
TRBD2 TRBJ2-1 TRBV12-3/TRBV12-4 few CASRRTSGIVDEQFF TGTGCCAGCAGACGGACTAGCGGGATTGTCGATGAGCAGTTCTTC
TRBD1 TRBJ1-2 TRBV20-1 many CSARPVDRVRGYTF TGCAGTGCTAGACCCGTTGACAGGGTCAGGGGCTACACCTTC
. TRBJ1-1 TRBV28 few CASKRGPTLNTEAFF TGTGCCAGCAAGAGGGGCCCTACCTTGAACACTGAAGCTTTCTTT
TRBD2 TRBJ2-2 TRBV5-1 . CASSKTSGTNTGELFF TGCGCCAGCAGCAAGACTAGCGGGACTAACACCGGGGAGCTGTTTTTT
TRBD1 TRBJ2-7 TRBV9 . CASSVWSGGNEQYF TGTGCCAGCAGCGTATGGTCAGGGGGCAACGAGCAGTACTTC
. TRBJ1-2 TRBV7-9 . CASSFKNFYGYTF TGTGCCAGCAGCTTTAAGAATTTCTATGGCTACACCTTC
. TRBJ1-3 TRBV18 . CASSRDTSGNTIYF TGTGCCAGCTCACGGGACACCTCTGGAAACACCATATATTTT
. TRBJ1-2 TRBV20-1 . CSARGPGTYGYTF TGCAGTGCTAGAGGTCCAGGGACCTATGGCTACACCTTC
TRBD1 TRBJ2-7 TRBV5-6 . CASSRTGGSSYEQYF TGTGCCAGCAGCAGGACAGGGGGGAGCTCCTACGAGCAGTACTTC
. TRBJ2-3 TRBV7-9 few CASSLVGSDTQYF TGTGCCAGCAGCTTAGTCGGCAGCGATACGCAGTATTTT
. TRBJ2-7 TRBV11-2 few CASSPPDHEQYF TGTGCCAGCTCGCCACCCGATCACGAGCAGTACTTC
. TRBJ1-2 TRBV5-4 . CASSFTGSVYGYTF TGTGCCAGCAGCTTCACAGGGTCCGTCTATGGCTACACCTTC
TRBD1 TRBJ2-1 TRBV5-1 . CATGLGQGYNEQFF TGCGCCACAGGTTTGGGACAGGGATACAATGAGCAGTTCTTC
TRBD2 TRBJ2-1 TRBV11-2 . CASSLDYGLAGFDEQFF TGTGCCAGCAGCTTAGATTATGGACTAGCGGGTTTTGATGAGCAGTTCTTC
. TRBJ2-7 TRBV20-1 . CSAKTPSLEQYF TGCAGTGCTAAAACTCCCTCCCTCGAGCAGTACTTC
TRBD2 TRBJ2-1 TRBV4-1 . CASSQVQGLAKLVNEQFF TGCGCCAGCAGCCAAGTGCAGGGACTAGCAAAATTGGTTAATGAGCAGTTCTTC
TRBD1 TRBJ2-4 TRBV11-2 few CASSTNRGQKNIQYF TGTGCCAGCAGCACAAACAGGGGGCAGAAAAACATTCAGTACTTC
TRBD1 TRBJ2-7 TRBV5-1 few CASSLAGTGTAYEQYF TGCGCCAGCAGCTTGGCCGGGACAGGGACGGCCTACGAGCAGTACTTC
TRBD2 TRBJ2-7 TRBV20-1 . CSSRDVERREVSYEQYF TGCAGTTCTAGAGATGTGGAAAGGCGGGAGGTATCCTACGAGCAGTACTTC
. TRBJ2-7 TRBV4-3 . CASSQSSGPTYEQYF TGCGCCAGCAGCCAATCCTCCGGACCCACCTACGAGCAGTACTTC
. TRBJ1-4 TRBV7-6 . CASSLTGGSREKLFF TGTGCCAGCAGCTTAACGGGCGGATCACGGGAAAAACTGTTTTTT
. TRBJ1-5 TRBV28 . CASKGGQPNNQPQHF TGTGCCAGCAAGGGAGGGCAGCCCAACAATCAGCCCCAGCATTTT
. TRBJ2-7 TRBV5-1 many CASSFLGTTYEQYF TGCGCCAGCAGTTTTTTGGGGACAACCTACGAGCAGTACTTC
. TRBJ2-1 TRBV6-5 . CASWGNNEQFF TGTGCCAGCTGGGGTAACAATGAGCAGTTCTTC
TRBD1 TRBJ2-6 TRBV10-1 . CASSAHGAGTGGPGANVLTF TGCGCCAGCAGTGCCCACGGAGCCGGGACAGGGGGCCCTGGGGCCAACGTCCTGACTTTC
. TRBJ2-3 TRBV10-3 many CAISDLGGGNTQYF TGTGCCATCAGTGACTTAGGGGGAGGGAATACGCAGTATTTT
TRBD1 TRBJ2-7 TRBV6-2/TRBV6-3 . CASNPPGQGNSYEQYF TGTGCCAGCAACCCACCGGGACAGGGGAACTCCTACGAGCAGTACTTC
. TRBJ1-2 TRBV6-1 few CASSEVWSSYGYTF TGTGCCAGCAGTGAAGTGTGGAGTTCCTATGGCTACACCTTC
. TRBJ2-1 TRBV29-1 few CSVPTGNEQFF TGCAGCGTTCCCACAGGCAATGAGCAGTTCTTC
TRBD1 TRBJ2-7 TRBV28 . CASSPDRAAYEQYF TGTGCCAGCAGTCCTGACAGGGCGGCCTACGAGCAGTACTTC
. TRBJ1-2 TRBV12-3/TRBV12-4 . CASSLLGAPYYGYTF TGTGCCAGCAGCCTGCTGGGGGCCCCATACTATGGCTACACCTTC
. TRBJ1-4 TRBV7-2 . CASSLDGRGREEKLFF TGTGCCAGCAGCTTAGACGGCCGTGGGCGAGAGGAAAAACTGTTTTTT
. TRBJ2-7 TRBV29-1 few CSVEAGDGTYEQYF TGCAGCGTTGAAGCGGGGGACGGTACCTACGAGCAGTACTTC
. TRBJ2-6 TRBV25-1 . CASSDPREPGGANVLTF TGTGCCAGCAGTGACCCCAGGGAACCCGGCGGGGCCAACGTCCTGACTTTC
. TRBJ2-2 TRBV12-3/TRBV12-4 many CASSFGISGDTGELFF TGTGCCAGCAGTTTTGGAATTAGCGGTGACACCGGGGAGCTGTTTTTT
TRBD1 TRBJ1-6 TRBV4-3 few CASSPDRDYNSPLHF TGCGCCAGCAGCCCGGACAGGGACTATAATTCACCCCTCCACTTT
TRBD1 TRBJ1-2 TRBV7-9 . CASSPILRTGGDGYTF TGTGCCAGCAGCCCAATACTCCGGACAGGCGGGGATGGCTACACCTTC
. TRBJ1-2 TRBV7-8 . CASSLGTNPNYGYTF TGTGCCAGCAGCTTAGGAACCAACCCCAACTATGGCTACACCTTC
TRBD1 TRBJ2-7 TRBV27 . CASSLLGQGREQYF TGTGCCAGCAGTTTGTTGGGACAGGGGCGCGAGCAGTACTTC
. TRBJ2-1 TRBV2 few CASRISSYNEQFF TGTGCCAGCAGGATAAGCTCCTACAATGAGCAGTTCTTC